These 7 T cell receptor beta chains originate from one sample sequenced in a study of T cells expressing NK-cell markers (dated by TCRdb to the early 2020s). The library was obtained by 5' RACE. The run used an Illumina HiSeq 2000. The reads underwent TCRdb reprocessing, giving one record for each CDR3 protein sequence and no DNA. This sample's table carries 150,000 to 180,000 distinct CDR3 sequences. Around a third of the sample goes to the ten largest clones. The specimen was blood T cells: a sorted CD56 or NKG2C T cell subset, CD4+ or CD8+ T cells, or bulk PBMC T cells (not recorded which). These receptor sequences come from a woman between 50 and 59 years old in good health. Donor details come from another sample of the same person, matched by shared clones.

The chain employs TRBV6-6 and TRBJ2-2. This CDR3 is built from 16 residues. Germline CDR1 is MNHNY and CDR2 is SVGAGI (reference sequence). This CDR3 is CASSYSPQQNTGELFF.

This chain's CDR3 is CSARRRDTLSNEQFF. V gene TRBV20-1 combines with J gene TRBJ2-1. There are 15 residues in the CDR3. Germline CDR1 reads DFQATT; CDR2 reads SNEGSKA (reference sequence).

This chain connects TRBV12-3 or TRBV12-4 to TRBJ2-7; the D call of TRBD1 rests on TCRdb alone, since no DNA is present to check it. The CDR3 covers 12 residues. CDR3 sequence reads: CASSPEGYEQYF.

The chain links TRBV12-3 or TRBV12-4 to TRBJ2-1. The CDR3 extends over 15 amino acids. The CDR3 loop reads CASSGVIHKHNEQFF.

CDR3 residues: CASSGVFESGPYEQYF. The chain couples TRBV2 to TRBJ2-7; the D gene TCRdb calls, TRBD1, cannot be checked with no DNA. CDR1 SNHLY and CDR2 FYNNEI come from the germline V gene. The CDR3 is 16 amino acids.

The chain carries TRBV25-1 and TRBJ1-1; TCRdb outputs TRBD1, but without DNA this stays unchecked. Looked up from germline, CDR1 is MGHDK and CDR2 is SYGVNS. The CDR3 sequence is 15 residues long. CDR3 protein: CASSPRPGGGTEAFF.

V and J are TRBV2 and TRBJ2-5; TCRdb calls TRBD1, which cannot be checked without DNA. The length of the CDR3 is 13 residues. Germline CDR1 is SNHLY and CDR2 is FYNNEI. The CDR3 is CASWGRDQETQYF. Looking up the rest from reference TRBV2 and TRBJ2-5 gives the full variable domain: EPEVTQTPSHQVTQMGQEVILRCVPISNHLYFYWYRQILGQKVEFLVSFYNNEISEKSEIFDDQFSVERPDGSNFTLKIRSTKLEDSAMYFCASWGRDQETQYFGPGTRLLVL.